The T cell receptor beta chain described here comes from a study of CD8 T cells in Susac syndrome. An amount of RNA that ranged from roughly 0.5 to 1 ug was reverse transcribed with random hexamers. A multiplex approach, immunoSEQ multiplex PCR, amplified TCR beta CDR3 across 54 Vbeta and 13 Jbeta. TCRdb reprocessed the immunoSEQ multiplex PCR reads via MiXCR and lists one record per CDR3 protein. The data show 200,000 or so distinct CDR3 sequences, around 96% seen once. Germline V gene data show CDR1 as KGHDR and CDR2 as SFDVKD. The CDR3 is 15 amino acids. Trimming cost V 4 bases and J 7 bases; bases outside gene matches: 8.

The chain uses TRBV24-1 and TRBJ2-4; 8 bases are a match to TRBD1. Material: CD4+ T cells from PBMCs. This clonotype was obtained from a human donor with multiple sclerosis. The DNA for the CDR3 is TGTGCCACCAGTGACACAGGACAGGGCGGGAACATTCAGTACTTC. It encodes CATSDTGQGGNIQYF.